This T cell receptor (beta chain) was profiled in a study of regulatory T cells in long-lasting Graves disease. J gave up 2 bases and V 3 bases, and 7 bases lay outside the gene matches. Germline CDR1 SGHAT, CDR2 FQNNGV. The length of the CDR3 is 17 residues. According to the study, TCR beta libraries were built with iRepertoire HTBI primers and CDR3-region Arm-PCR. TCRdb reprocessed the multiplex PCR reads via MiXCR and lists one record per CDR3 protein. The sample yields some 600,000 distinct CDR3 sequences, roughly 15% seen once. Time point reported: newly diagnosed GD, antithyroid drugs for less than 3 months. Isolated PBMC RNA provided the starting material for the TCR library. The data also belong to a second study, concerning T cells in Graves' hyperthyroidism and ophthalmopathy. That report notes: Across 18 months, stable Graves' hyperthyroidism was marked by no progression to ophthalmopathy.

The receptor was isolated from a man aged 18 to 29 with Graves disease. Here the sequenced sample was peripheral blood mononuclear cells (PBMCs), taken at new diagnosis, from a patient treated with antithyroid drugs. The V and J genes are TRBV11-2 and TRBJ2-7; 13 positions agree with TRBD2. DNA for the CDR3: TGTGCCAGCAGCTTTAAACTAGCGGGAGGGATAACCTACGAGCAGTACTTC. Translation gives CASSFKLAGGITYEQYF.